The 22 T cell receptor beta chains listed next were all sequenced from one sample in a study of radiotherapy plus CTLA-4 blockade in lung cancer. Produced via immunoSEQ multiplex PCR; TCRdb's table is partial and in-frame only. Among about 47,000 clones listed, 76% were seen once. Material: peripheral blood, obtained from a patient treated with radiotherapy plus ipilimumab. The origin of the receptors is a human donor with non-small cell lung cancer who had stable disease on radiotherapy plus ipilimumab.

The chain couples TRBV7-9 to TRBJ1-5, with TRBD1 as a possible D gene (5 bases). The length of the CDR3 is 14 residues. The V gene lost 1 base and the J gene lost 11 bases, with 15 bases spanning the gap. CDR1 and CDR2 from the germline V gene are SEHNR and FQNEAQ (reference sequence). The CDR3 nucleotides are TGTGCCAGCAGCTTAGAAACAGGTTTTGAGTCCCAGCATTTT. Protein product: CASSLETGFESQHF.

This chain connects TRBV2 to TRBJ1-2; no clear D gene. Germline V CDR1 and CDR2: SNHLY, FYNNEI. Deletions cut 3 bases from V and 3 bases from J, with 8 bases between. The CDR3 has 13 amino acids. Written as DNA, the CDR3 is TGTGCCAGCAGTGAGGGGTACGACTATGGCTACACCTTC. Protein sequence: CASSEGYDYGYTF. The variable domain in full, with the rest retrieved from reference TRBV2 and TRBJ1-2, is EPEVTQTPSHQVTQMGQEVILRCVPISNHLYFYWYRQILGQKVEFLVSFYNNEISEKSEIFDDQFSVERPDGSNFTLKIRSTKLEDSAMYFCASSEGYDYGYTFGSGTRLTVV.

This clone was detected a few times. The chain couples TRBV6-1 to TRBJ2-7; D might be TRBD1 (8 bases). The CDR3 is 17 residues long. The V gene lost 2 bases and the J gene lost 3 bases, with 20 bases spanning the gap. Germline CDR1 reads MNHNS; CDR2 reads SASEGT. CDR3 protein: CASSESLTGGVLYEQYV. For the CDR3, the DNA is TGTGCCAGCAGTGAATCCCTTACAGGGGGGGTTCTCTACGAGCAGTACGTC.

The chain joins TRBV7-2 to TRBJ2-5; 7 bases agree with TRBD1. CDR1 is SGHTA and CDR2 is FQGNSA in the germline V gene. There are 15 residues in the CDR3. V trimming: 1 base; J trimming: 1 base; junction bases outside the gene matches: 3. CDR3 amino acids: CASSLVRGLQETQYF. CDR3 in DNA: TGTGCCAGCAGCTTAGTAAGGGGGCTCCAAGAGACCCAGTACTTC.

The chain carries TRBV6-6 and TRBJ1-1; 12 nucleotides align to TRBD1. J gave up 6 bases and V 1 base, and 3 bases lay outside the gene matches. Germline-derived CDR1 and CDR2 are MNHNY and SVGAGI (reference sequence). The CDR3 sequence is 15 residues long. CDR3: CASSYWGQGAAEAFF. CDR3 bases: TGTGCCAGCAGTTACTGGGGACAGGGGGCTGCTGAAGCTTTCTTT.

The genes are TRBV29-1 and TRBJ1-2; weak D call: TRBD1 (6 bases). Per the germline V gene, CDR1 is SQVTM and CDR2 is ANQGSEA. Trimming left V 0 bases short and J 1 base short, with 6 bases between. This CDR3 contains 13 residues. DNA of the CDR3: TGCAGCGTTGAAGAACAGGGTAACTATGGCTACACCTTC. Amino acid sequence: CSVEEQGNYGYTF.

CDR3 loop: CASRSGSTSTDTQYF. CDR3 bases: TGCGCCAGCCGCTCTGGGTCAACTAGCACAGATACGCAGTATTTT. The rearrangement joins TRBV5-1 to TRBJ2-3; D unclear. Trimming removed 7 bases from V and 0 bases from J, with 15 bases in between. Germline-derived CDR1 and CDR2 are SGHRS and YFSETQ. The CDR3 is made up of 15 amino acids.

This clone is a singleton in its sample. The chain uses TRBV5-1 and TRBJ1-3; D gene uncertain. The CDR3 extends over 15 amino acids. The germline V gene has CDR1 SGHRS and CDR2 YFSETQ. V was clipped by 4 bases and J by 0 bases, with 11 bases between them. The CDR3 nucleotides are TGCGCCAGCAGCCCGCAGGAACTCTCTGGAAACACCATATATTTT. Amino acids: CASSPQELSGNTIYF.

This sequence joins TRBV19 and TRBJ1-2; tentatively, D is TRBD1 (6 bases). V was pared by 4 bases and J by 0 bases, with 12 bases between. Germline V gene data show CDR1 as LNHDA and CDR2 as SQIVND (reference sequence). The CDR3 has 15 residues. This CDR3 is CASSKMTGSNYGYTF. CDR3 DNA sequence: TGTGCCAGTAGTAAGATGACAGGCTCTAACTATGGCTACACCTTC. Together with reference TRBV19 and TRBJ1-2, the CDR3 gives the full variable domain: DGGITQSPKYLFRKEGQNVTLSCEQNLNHDAMYWYRQDPGQGLRLIYYSQIVNDFQKGDIAEGYSVSREKKESFPLTVTSAQKNPTAFYLCASSKMTGSNYGYTFGSGTRLTVV.

The chain combines TRBV5-4 with TRBJ2-5; D possibly corresponds to TRBD2 (5 bases). Germline CDR1 reads SGHNT; CDR2 reads YYREEE (reference sequence). This CDR3 region has 13 residues. V lost 4 bases and J lost 4, with 11 bases in between. The CDR3 region is CASSGRDPETQYF. The CDR3 nucleotides are TGTGCCAGCAGCGGCCGGGATCCAGAGACCCAGTACTTC.

The chain employs TRBV5-1 and TRBJ2-7, with no clear D. Germline-derived CDR1 and CDR2 are SGHRS and YFSETQ. Deletions cut 3 bases from V and 7 bases from J, with 17 bases between. The CDR3 runs 14 residues. The CDR3, as DNA: TGCGCCAGCAGCTCCCGACACCGGAGTGGGGAGCAGTACTTC. Translation: CASSSRHRSGEQYF.

This clone was seen only a few times. The chain uses TRBV5-6 and TRBJ2-2, with 7 bases identical to TRBD1. In germline, CDR1 is SGHDT, CDR2 YYEEEE. The J segment lost 0 bases and the V segment lost 3 bases, leaving 2 bases of the junction unmatched. The CDR3 has 15 amino acids. The CDR3 sequence: CASSWGQTNTGELFF. In DNA, the CDR3 is TGTGCCAGCAGCTGGGGACAGACGAACACCGGGGAGCTGTTTTTT.

The genes are TRBV7-3 and TRBJ1-1, with TRBD1 matching 8 bases. The CDR3 has 14 residues. The junction had 0 bases not matched to a gene; V was cut back by 2 bases and J by 1 base. Per germline, CDR1 SGHTA and CDR2 FQGTGA. The CDR3 sequence: CASSLGTGNTEAFF. The CDR3 DNA reads TGTGCCAGCAGCTTAGGGACAGGGAACACTGAAGCTTTCTTT. Supplemented by reference TRBV7-3 and TRBJ1-1, the full variable domain reads GAGVSQTPSNKVTEKGKYVELRCDPISGHTALYWYRQSLGQGPEFLIYFQGTGAADDSGLPNDRFFAVRPEGSVSTLKIQRTERGDSAVYLCASSLGTGNTEAFFGQGTRLTVV.

V gene TRBV5-1 combines with J gene TRBJ2-3, with 9 positions matching TRBD1. Germline values: CDR1 SGHRS, CDR2 YFSETQ. The CDR3 loop spans 15 amino acids. V shed 7 bases, J shed 3 bases, and the junction held 9 bases outside the gene matches. The CDR3 is CASFQQGAGTDTQYF. CDR3 DNA sequence: TGCGCCAGCTTTCAACAGGGGGCAGGGACAGATACGCAGTATTTT.

The chain links TRBV19 to TRBJ1-2; the match to TRBD1 covers 10 bases. Germline CDR1 and CDR2: LNHDA and SQIVND (reference sequence). V dropped 6 bases and J dropped 6; count of bases not matched to a gene: 4. This CDR3 contains 13 residues. CDR3 nucleotides: TGTGCCAGTAGAAAGACAGGGGGCGATGGCTACACCTTC. Translated, it gives CASRKTGGDGYTF. Based on the CDR3 plus reference TRBV19 and TRBJ1-2, the full variable domain is DGGITQSPKYLFRKEGQNVTLSCEQNLNHDAMYWYRQDPGQGLRLIYYSQIVNDFQKGDIAEGYSVSREKKESFPLTVTSAQKNPTAFYLCASRKTGGDGYTFGSGTRLTVV.

The chain has TRBV7-2 and TRBJ1-5; D is ambiguous. The CDR3 runs to 13 residues. The germline V gene encodes CDR1 SGHTA and CDR2 FQGNSA. Deletions cut 1 base from V and 1 base from J, with 2 bases between. The DNA of the CDR3 is TGTGCCAGCAGCTTAGACAGCAATCAGCCCCAGCATTTT. It codes for CASSLDSNQPQHF.

The J gene is TRBJ1-2, the V gene TRBV6-1; 10 bases agree with TRBD1. After removal of 4 bases from V and 4 bases from J, the junction contained 9 bases not matched to a gene. Germline CDR1 is MNHNS and CDR2 is SASEGT. The CDR3 consists of 16 residues. This CDR3 is CASSADRDRGSYGYTF. The CDR3 DNA follows: TGTGCCAGCAGTGCCGACCGGGACAGGGGCTCCTATGGCTACACCTTC.

This chain uses TRBV7-9 with TRBJ2-5; TRBD2 might be the D (6 bases). The CDR3 has 15 amino acids. Trimming pared 2 bases from V and 0 bases from J, leaving 10 bases between. Per germline, CDR1 SEHNR and CDR2 FQNEAQ (reference sequence). In DNA form, the CDR3 reads TGTGCCAGCAGCTTATCTGGGGACTACCAAGAGACCCAGTACTTC. Protein sequence: CASSLSGDYQETQYF.

J is TRBJ1-6 and V is TRBV5-6, with D possibly TRBD1 on 5 matching bases. Trimming shortened V by 0 bases and J by 7 bases, and 14 bases separated the two germline ends. Germline loops: CDR1 SGHDT, CDR2 YYEEEE. There are 16 residues in the CDR3. The CDR3, as DNA: TGTGCCAGCAGCTTGGCGGGGGTTGTACCGAATTCACCCCTCCACTTT. The encoded protein is CASSLAGVVPNSPLHF.

The chain links TRBV28 to TRBJ1-6; D remains ambiguous. This CDR3 has 15 amino acids. In germline, CDR1 is MDHEN, CDR2 SYDVKM. V was pared by 5 bases and J by 0 bases, with 8 bases between. The CDR3 reads CASSTRTSYNSPLHF. The CDR3 DNA follows: TGTGCCAGCAGTACCCGCACCTCCTATAATTCACCCCTCCACTTT.

V usage is TRBV5-4 and J usage is TRBJ1-6; tentative D call: TRBD1 (6 bases). CDR3 size: 16 residues. The germline V and J ends were trimmed by 0 bases and 5 bases, with 12 bases remaining between them. Germline values: CDR1 SGHNT, CDR2 YYREEE (reference sequence). The CDR3 sequence: CASSLAAGANNSPLHF. For the CDR3, the DNA is TGTGCCAGCAGCTTGGCGGCGGGGGCCAATAATTCACCCCTCCACTTT.

This chain connects TRBV27 to TRBJ1-2; a possible D gene is TRBD1 (6 bases). The germline V and J ends were trimmed by 5 bases and 5 bases, with 15 bases remaining between them. Germline-derived CDR1 and CDR2 are MNHEY and SMNVEV (reference sequence). The CDR3 spans 14 residues. The DNA of the CDR3 is TGTGCCAGCAGTCCTCTAGGGCAGGGGTATGGCTACACCTTC. This codes for CASSPLGQGYGYTF.